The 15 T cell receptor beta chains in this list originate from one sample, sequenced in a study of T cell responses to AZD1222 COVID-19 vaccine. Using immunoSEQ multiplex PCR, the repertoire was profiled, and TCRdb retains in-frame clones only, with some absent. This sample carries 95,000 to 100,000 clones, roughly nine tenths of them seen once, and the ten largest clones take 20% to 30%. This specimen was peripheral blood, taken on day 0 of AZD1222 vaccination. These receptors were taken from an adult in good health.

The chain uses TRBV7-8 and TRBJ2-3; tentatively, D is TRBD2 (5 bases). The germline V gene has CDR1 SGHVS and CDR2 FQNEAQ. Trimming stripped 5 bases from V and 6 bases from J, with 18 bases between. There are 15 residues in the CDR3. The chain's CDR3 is CASSMGGLASDTQYF. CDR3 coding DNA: TGTGCCAGCAGCATGGGTGGGCTAGCTTCGGATACGCAGTATTTT.

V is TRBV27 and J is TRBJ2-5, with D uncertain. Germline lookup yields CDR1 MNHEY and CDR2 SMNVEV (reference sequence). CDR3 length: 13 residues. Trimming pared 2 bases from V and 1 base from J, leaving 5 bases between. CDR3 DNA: TGTGCCAGCAGTTTAAAGGCCCAAGAGACCCAGTACTTC. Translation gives CASSLKAQETQYF.

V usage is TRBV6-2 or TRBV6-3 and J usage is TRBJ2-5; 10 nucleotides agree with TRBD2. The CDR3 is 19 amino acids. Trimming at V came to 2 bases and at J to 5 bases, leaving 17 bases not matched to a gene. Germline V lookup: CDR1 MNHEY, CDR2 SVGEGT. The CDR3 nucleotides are TGTGCCAGCAGTTACGGGGTGCTAGCGGGAGTCGGGTTCGGGGAGACCCAGTACTTC. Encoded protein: CASSYGVLAGVGFGETQYF.

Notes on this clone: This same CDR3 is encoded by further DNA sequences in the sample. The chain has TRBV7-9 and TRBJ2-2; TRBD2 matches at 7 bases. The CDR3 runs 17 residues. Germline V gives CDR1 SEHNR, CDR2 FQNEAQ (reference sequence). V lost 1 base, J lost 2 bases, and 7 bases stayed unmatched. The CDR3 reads CASSLVLASGNTGELFF. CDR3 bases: TGTGCCAGCAGCTTAGTTCTGGCTAGCGGAAACACCGGGGAGCTGTTTTTT. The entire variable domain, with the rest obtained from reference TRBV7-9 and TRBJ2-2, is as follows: DTGVSQNPRHKITKRGQNVTFRCDPISEHNRLYWYRQTLGQGPEFLTYFQNEAQLEKSRLLSDRFSAERPKGSFSTLEIQRTEQGDSAMYLCASSLVLASGNTGELFFGEGSRLTVL.

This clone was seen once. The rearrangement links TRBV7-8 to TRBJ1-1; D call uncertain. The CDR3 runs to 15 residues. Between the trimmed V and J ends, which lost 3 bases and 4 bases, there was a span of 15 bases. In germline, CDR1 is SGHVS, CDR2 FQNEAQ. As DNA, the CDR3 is TGTGCCAGCAGCTTCGCGGAGAGGAGGGTCACTGAAGCTTTCTTT. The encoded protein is CASSFAERRVTEAFF.

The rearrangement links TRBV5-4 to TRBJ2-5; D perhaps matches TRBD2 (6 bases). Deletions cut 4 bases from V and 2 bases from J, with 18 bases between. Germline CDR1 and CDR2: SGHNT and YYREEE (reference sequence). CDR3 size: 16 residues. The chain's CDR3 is CASSPPGLASQETQYF. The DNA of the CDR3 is TGTGCCAGCAGCCCCCCCGGGCTAGCGTCTCAAGAGACCCAGTACTTC.

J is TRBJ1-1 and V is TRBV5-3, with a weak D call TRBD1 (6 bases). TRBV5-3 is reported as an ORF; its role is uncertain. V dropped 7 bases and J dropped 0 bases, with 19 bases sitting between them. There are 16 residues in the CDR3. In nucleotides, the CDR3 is TGTGCCAGATCTGACCCCAGGGGATCAATGAACACTGAAGCTTTCTTT. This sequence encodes CARSDPRGSMNTEAFF.

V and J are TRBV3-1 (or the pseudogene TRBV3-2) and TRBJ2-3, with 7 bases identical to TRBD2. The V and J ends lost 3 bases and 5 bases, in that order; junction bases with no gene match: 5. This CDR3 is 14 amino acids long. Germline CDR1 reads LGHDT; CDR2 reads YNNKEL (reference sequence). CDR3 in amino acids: CASSQRGGIDTQYF. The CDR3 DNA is TGTGCCAGCAGCCAGCGGGGAGGGATAGATACGCAGTATTTT.

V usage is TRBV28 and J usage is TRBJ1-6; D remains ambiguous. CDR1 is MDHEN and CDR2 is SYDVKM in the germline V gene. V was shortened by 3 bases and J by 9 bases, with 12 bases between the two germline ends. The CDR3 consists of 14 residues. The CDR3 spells CASSFRPRRSPLHF. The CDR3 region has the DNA TGTGCCAGCAGTTTTCGCCCCCGTCGTTCACCCCTCCACTTT.

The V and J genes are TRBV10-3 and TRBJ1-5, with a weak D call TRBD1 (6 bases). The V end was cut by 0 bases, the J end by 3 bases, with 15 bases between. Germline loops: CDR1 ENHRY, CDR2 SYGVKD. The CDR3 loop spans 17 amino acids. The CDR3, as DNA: TGTGCCATCAGTGAGTCCGGACAGCTTGGTTTCAATCAGCCCCAGCATTTT. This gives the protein CAISESGQLGFNQPQHF.

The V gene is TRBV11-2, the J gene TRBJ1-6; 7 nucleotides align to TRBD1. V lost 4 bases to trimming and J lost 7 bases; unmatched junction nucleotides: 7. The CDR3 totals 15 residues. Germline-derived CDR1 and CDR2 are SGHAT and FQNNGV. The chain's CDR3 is CASSSRQGNNSPLHF. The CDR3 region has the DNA TGTGCCAGCAGCTCCAGACAGGGAAACAATTCACCCCTCCACTTT.

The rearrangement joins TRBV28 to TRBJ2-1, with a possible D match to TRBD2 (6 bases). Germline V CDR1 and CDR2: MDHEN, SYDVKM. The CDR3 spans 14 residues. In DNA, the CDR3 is TGTGCTACCCGGCGGGGCAGCTCCTACAATGAGCAGTTCTTC. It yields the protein CATRRGSSYNEQFF.

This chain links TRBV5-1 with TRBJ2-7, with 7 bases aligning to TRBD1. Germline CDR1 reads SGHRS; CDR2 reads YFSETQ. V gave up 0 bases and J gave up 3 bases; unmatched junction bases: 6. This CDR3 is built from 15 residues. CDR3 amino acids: CASSLAPGQNYEQYF. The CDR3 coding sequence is TGCGCCAGCAGCTTGGCTCCGGGACAGAACTACGAGCAGTACTTC.

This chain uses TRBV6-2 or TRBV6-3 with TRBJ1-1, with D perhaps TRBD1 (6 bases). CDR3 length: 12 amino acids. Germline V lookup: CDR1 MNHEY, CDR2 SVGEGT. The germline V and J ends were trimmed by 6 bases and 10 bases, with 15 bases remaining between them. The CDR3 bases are TGTGCCAGCAGCCCACGGACAGAAGGAGCTTTCTTT. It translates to CASSPRTEGAFF.

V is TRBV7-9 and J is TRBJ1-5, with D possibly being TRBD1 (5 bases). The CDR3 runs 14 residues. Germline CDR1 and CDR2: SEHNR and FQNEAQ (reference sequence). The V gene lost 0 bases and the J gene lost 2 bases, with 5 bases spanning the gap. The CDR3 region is CASSLAGGNQPQHF. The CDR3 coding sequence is TGTGCCAGCAGCTTAGCAGGGGGCAATCAGCCCCAGCATTTT.